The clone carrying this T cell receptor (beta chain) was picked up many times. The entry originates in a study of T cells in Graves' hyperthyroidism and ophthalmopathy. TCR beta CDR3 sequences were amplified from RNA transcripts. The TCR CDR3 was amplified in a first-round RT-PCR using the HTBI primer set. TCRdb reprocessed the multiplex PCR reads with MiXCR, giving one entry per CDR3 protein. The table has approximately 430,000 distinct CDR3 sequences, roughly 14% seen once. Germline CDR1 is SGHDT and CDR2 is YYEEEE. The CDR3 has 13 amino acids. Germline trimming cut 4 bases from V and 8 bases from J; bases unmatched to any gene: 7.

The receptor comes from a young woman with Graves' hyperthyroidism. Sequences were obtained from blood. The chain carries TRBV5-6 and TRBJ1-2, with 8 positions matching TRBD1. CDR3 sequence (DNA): TGTGCCAGCAGCCGAGGACAGGGAACGGGCTACACCTTC. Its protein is CASSRGQGTGYTF.